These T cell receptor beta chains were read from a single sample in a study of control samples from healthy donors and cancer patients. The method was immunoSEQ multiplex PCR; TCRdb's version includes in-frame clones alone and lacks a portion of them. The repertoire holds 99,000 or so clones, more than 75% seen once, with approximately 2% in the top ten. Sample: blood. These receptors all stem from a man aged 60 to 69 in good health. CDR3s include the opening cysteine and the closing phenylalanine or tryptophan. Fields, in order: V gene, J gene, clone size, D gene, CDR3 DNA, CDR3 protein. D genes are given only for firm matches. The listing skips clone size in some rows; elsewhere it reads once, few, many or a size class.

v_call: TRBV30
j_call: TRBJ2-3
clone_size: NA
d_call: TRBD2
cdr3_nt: TGTGCCTGGAGTAGCCTAGCGGGGGTTTCAGATACGCAGTATTTT
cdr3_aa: CAWSSLAGVSDTQYF

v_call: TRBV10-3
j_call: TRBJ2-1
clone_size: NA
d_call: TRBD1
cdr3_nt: TGTGCCATCAGTTCCGGGACAGGGGGTTTGAATGAGCAGTTCTTC
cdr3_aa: CAISSGTGGLNEQFF

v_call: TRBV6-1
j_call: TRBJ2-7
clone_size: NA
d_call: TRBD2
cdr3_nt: TGTGCCAGCAGTGAAAGAGGGAGGGCGGACGAGCAGTACTTC
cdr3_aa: CASSERGRADEQYF

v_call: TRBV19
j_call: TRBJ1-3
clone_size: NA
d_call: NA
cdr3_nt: TGTGCCAGTAGTTTGTACAGAACCTCTGGAAACACCATATATTTT
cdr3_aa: CASSLYRTSGNTIYF

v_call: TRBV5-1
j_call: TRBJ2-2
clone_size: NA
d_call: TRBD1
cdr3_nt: TGCGCCAGCAGCTTGTCAACTACAGGGGGCTTAGCCGGGGAGCTGTTTTTT
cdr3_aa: CASSLSTTGGLAGELFF

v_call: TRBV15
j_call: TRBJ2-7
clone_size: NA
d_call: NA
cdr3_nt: TGTGCCACCAGCAGAGAAGGTGGGGCGTACGAGCAGTACTTC
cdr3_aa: CATSREGGAYEQYF

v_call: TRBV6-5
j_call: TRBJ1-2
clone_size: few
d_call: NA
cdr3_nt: TGTGCCAGCAGTTACTCGAAAGCGGCGGGCTACACCTTC
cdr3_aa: CASSYSKAAGYTF

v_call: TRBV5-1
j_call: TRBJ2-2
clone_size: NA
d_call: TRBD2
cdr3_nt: TGCGCCAGCAGCTTGGGACTAGCGGGAGGAAGCACCGGGGAGCTGTTTTTT
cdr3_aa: CASSLGLAGGSTGELFF

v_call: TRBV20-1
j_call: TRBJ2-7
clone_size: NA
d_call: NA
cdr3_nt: TGCAGTGCTAGTCTAGAATCGGCGACCTACGAGCAGTACTTC
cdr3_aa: CSASLESATYEQYF

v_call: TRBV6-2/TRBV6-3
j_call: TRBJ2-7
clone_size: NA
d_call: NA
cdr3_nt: TGTGCCAGCAGTCCCTTCGGAACCGAGCAGTACTTC
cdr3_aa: CASSPFGTEQYF

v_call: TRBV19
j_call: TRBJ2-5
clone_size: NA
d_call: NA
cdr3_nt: TGTGCCAGTAGTATAGAAGGGGGGGGGCTTTACGAGACCCAGTACTTC
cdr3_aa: CASSIEGGGLYETQYF

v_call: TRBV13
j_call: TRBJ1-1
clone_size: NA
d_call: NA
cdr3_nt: TGTGCCAGCAGCTTAGAAACTGCGGGCGCTGAAGCTTTCTTT
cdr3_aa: CASSLETAGAEAFF

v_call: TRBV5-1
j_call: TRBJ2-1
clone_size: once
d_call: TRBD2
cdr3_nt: TGCGCCAGCAGCTTGCCGGGGGGGCCCAATGAGCAGTTCTTC
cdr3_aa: CASSLPGGPNEQFF

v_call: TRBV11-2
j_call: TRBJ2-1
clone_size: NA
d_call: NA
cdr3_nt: TGTGCCAGCAGCTTAGGTAGACCTGAGCAGTTCTTC
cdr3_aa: CASSLGRPEQFF

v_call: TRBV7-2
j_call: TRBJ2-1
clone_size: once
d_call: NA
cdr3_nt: TGTGCCAGCAGCTTCTCGATAGGCGGAGGGGAAGATGAGCAGTTCTTC
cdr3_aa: CASSFSIGGGEDEQFF

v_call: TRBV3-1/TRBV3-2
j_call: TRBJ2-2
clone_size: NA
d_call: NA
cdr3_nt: TGTGCCAGCAGCCCCCGGGCAGGGCCCTTGTGGATGACCGGGGAGCTGTTTTTT
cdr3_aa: CASSPRAGPLWMTGELFF

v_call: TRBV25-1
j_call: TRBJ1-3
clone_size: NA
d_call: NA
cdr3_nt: TGTGCCAGCAGTGCGAAGGAGCCCCTCGCTGGAAACACCATATATTTT
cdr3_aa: CASSAKEPLAGNTIYF

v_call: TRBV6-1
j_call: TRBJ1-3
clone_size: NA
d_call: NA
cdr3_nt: TGTGCCAGCAGTGAATGGCGGGCCTCTGGAAACACCATATATTTT
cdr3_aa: CASSEWRASGNTIYF

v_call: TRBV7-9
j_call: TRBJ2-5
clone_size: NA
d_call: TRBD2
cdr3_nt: TGTGCCAGCAGCTTAGAGACTAGCGGGAGGGCCTTGGAGACCCAGTACTTC
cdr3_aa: CASSLETSGRALETQYF

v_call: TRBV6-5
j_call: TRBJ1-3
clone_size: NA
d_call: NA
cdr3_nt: TGTGCCAGCCTAAGAGGGGGTCTCTCTGGAAACACCATATATTTT
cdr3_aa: CASLRGGLSGNTIYF

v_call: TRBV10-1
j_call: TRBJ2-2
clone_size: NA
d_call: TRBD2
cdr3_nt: TGCGCCAGCCGTAGCGGGAGTAGTAGCACCGGGGAGCTGTTTTTT
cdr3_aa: CASRSGSSSTGELFF

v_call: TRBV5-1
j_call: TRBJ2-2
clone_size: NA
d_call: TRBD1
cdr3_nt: TGCGCCAGCAACATACAGGGGACCGGGGAGCTGTTTTTT
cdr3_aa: CASNIQGTGELFF

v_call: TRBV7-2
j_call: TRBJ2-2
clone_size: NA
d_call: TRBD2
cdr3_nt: TGTGCCAGCAGCTTAGTCCGGGGGGACACCGGGGAGCTGTTTTTT
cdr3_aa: CASSLVRGDTGELFF

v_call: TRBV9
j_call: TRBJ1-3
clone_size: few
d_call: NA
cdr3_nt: TGTGCCAGCAGCCCGCCCGGGATTAAGAATAGAAACACCATATATTTT
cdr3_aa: CASSPPGIKNRNTIYF

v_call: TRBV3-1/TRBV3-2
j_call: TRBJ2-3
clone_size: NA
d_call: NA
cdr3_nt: TGTGCCAGCAGCCCGGAAGGTAGAGATACGCAGTATTTT
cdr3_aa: CASSPEGRDTQYF

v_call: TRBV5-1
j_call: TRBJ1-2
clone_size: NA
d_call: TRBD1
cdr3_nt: TGCGCCAGCAGGTGGGACAGCTCCTATGGCTACACCTTC
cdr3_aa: CASRWDSSYGYTF

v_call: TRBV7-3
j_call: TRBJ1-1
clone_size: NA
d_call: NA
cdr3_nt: TGTGCCAGCAGCCCCCGTGCGGGGTCAGAGACTGAAGCTTTCTTT
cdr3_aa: CASSPRAGSETEAFF

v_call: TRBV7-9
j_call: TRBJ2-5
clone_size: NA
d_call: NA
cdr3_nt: TGTGCCAGCAGGTTGACCGGGACCCAAGAGACCCAGTACTTC
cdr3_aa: CASRLTGTQETQYF

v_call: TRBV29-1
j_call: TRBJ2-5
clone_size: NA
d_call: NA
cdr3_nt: TGCAGCGTTGAGGTGGGGTACCAAGAGACCCAGTACTTC
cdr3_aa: CSVEVGYQETQYF

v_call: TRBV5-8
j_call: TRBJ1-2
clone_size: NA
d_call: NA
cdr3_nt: TGTGCCAGCAGCTTGATTGGCTACACCTTC
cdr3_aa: CASSLIGYTF

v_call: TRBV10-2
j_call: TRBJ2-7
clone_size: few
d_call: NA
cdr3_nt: TGCGCCAGCAGTGAGCCGGGGGACCTCTACGAGCAGTACTTC
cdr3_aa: CASSEPGDLYEQYF

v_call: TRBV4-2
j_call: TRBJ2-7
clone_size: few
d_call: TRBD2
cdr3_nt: TGTGCCAGCAGCCGAGGACTAGCGGAGTTCTACGAGCAGTACTTC
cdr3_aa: CASSRGLAEFYEQYF

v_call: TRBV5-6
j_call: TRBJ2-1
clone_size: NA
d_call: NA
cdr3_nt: TGTGCCAGCCGGGGTGTGGGGCGCAATGAGCAGTTCTTC
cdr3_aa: CASRGVGRNEQFF

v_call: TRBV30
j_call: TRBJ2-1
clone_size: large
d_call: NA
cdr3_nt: TGTGCTTTAAGGGGAGCTAACAACAATGAGCAGTTCTTC
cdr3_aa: CALRGANNNEQFF

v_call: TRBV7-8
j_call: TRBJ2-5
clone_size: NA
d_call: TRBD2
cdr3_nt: TGTGCCAGCAGCCGATGGAGCGGGGAGCAAGAGACCCAGTACTTC
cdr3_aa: CASSRWSGEQETQYF

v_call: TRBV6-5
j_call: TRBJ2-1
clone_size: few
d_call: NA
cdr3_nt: TGTGCCACCGTCGACTACAATGAGCAGTTCTTC
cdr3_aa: CATVDYNEQFF

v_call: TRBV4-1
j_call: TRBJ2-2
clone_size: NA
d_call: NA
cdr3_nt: TGCGCCAGCAGCCAAGCACGAAGGCTGTTTTTT
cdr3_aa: CASSQARRLFF

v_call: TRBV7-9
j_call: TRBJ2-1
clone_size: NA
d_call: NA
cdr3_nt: TGTGCCAGCAGCGGCGGCGGGATGCTCGGATACAATGAGCAGTTCTTC
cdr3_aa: CASSGGGMLGYNEQFF

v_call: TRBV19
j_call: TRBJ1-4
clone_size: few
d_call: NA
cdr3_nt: TGTGCCAGTAGATCGAGGCCTTCTAATGAAAAACTGTTTTTT
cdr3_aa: CASRSRPSNEKLFF

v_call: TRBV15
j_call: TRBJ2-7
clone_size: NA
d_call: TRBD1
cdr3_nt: TGTGCCACACAGGGGGCCTACGAGCAGTACTTC
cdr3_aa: CATQGAYEQYF

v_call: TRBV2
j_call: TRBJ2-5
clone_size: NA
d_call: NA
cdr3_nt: TGTGCCAGCAAGGCGGGGTCCGGGGAGACCCAGTACTTC
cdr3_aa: CASKAGSGETQYF

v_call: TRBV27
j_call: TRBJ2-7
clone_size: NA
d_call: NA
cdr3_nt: TGTGCCAGCAGTTTAAGGTTGGGTCAGGGTAACTACGAGCAGTACTTC
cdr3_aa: CASSLRLGQGNYEQYF

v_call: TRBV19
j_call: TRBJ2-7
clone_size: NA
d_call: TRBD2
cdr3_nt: TGTGCCAGTACCCCAGCGGGAAAGGTCGACGAGCAGTACTTC
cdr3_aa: CASTPAGKVDEQYF

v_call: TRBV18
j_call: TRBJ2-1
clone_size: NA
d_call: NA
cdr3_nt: TGTGCCAGCTCACCACGGGAGTCACGGAGGAATGAGCAGTTCTTC
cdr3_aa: CASSPRESRRNEQFF

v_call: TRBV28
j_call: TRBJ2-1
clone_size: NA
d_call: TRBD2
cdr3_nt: TGTGCCAGCAGTTTATGCACGGTGTTTGGTCTAGCGGGAGCAGATGAGCAGTTCTTC
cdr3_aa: CASSLCTVFGLAGADEQFF

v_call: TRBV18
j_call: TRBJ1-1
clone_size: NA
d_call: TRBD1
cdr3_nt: TGTGCCAGCTCACCAGAACAGGGGGGAACTGAAGCTTTCTTT
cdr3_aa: CASSPEQGGTEAFF

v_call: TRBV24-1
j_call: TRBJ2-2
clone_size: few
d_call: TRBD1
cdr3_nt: TGTGCCACCAGTGTTTCGGACAGGGAGGCCGGGGAGCTGTTTTTT
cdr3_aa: CATSVSDREAGELFF

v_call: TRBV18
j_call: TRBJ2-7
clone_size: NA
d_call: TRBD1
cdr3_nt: TGTGCCAGCTCACCACCGCCAGGGGGAAACGAGCAGTACTTC
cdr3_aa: CASSPPPGGNEQYF

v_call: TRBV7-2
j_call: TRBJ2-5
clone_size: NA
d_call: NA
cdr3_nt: TGTGCCAGCAGCTTAAGGCAGGGTCAACAGACCCAGTACTTC
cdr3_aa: CASSLRQGQQTQYF

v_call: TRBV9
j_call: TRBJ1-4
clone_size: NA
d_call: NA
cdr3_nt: TGTGCCAGCAGCAGGGGACAATGGGGTGAAAAACTGTTTTTT
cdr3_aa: CASSRGQWGEKLFF

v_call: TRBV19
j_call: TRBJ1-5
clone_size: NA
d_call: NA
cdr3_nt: TGTGCCAGTAGTAAACAGGGAGGAAATCAGCCCCAGCATTTT
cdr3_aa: CASSKQGGNQPQHF

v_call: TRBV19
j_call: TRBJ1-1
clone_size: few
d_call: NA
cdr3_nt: TGTGCCAGTAGTATAGGCGGGCAGGGGCGTAAGAACACTGAAGCTTTCTTT
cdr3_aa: CASSIGGQGRKNTEAFF